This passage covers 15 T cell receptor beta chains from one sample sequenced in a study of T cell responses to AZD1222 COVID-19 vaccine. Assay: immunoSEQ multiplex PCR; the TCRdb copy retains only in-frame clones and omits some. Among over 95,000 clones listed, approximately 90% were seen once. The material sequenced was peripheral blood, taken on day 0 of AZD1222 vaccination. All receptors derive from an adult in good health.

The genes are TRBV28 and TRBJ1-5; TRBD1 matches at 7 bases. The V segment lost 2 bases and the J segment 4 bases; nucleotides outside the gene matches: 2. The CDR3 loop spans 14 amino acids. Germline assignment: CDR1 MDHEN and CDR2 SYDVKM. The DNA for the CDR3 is TGTGCCAGCAGTTTAGGGGACAGAAATCAGCCCCAGCATTTT. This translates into CASSLGDRNQPQHF.

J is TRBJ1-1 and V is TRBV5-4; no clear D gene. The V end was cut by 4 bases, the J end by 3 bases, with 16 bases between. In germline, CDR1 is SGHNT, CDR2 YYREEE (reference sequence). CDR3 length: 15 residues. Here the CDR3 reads CASSGSTSMHTEAFF. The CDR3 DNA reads TGTGCCAGCAGCGGTAGTACGTCGATGCACACTGAAGCTTTCTTT.

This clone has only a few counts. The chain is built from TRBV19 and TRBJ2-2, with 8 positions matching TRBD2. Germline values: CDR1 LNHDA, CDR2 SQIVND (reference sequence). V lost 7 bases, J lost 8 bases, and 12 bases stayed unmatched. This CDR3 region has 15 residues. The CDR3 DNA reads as TGTGCCAGTATGTCTTCGTGGGCGGGAGGTGGGGAGCTGTTTTTT. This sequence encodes CASMSSWAGGGELFF.

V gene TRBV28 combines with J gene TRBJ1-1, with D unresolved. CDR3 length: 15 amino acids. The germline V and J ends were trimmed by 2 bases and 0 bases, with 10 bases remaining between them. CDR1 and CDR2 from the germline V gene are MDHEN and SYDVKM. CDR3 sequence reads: CASSLPGRMNTEAFF. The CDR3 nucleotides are TGTGCCAGCAGTTTACCCGGCCGGATGAACACTGAAGCTTTCTTT.

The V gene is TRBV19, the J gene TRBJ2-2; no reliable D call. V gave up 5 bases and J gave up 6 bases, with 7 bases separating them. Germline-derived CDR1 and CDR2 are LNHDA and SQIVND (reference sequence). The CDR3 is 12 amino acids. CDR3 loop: CASSHGPGELFF. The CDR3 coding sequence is TGTGCCAGTAGTCATGGACCCGGGGAGCTGTTTTTT.

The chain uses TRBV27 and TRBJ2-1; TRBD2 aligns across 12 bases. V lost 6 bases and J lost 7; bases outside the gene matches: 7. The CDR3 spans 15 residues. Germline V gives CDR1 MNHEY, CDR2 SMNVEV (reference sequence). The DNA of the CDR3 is TGTGCCAGCAGCCTAGCGGGAGGGCCGAGGAATGAGCAGTTCTTC. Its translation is CASSLAGGPRNEQFF.

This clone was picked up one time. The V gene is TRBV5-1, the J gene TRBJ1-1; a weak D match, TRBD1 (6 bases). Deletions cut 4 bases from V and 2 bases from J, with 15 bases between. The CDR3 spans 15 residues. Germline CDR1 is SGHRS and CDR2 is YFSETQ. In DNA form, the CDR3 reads TGCGCCAGCAGCAACAACCAGGGGCGCAACACTGAAGCTTTCTTT. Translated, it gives CASSNNQGRNTEAFF. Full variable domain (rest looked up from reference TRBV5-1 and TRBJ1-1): KAGVTQTPRYLIKTRGQQVTLSCSPISGHRSVSWYQQTPGQGLQFLFEYFSETQRNKGNFPGRFSGRQFSNSRSEMNVSTLELGDSALYLCASSNNQGRNTEAFFGQGTRLTVV.

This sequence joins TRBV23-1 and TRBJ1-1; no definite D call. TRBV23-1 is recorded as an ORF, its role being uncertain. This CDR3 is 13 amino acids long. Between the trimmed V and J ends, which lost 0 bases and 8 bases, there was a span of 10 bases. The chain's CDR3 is CASSQSEQPEAFF. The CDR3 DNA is TGCGCCAGCAGTCAATCGGAACAGCCAGAAGCTTTCTTT.

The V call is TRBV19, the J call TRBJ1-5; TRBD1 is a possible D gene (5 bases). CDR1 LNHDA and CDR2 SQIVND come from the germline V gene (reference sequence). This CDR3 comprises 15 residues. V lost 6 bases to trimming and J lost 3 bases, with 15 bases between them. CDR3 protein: CASRPRSTDNQPQHF. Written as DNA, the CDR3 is TGTGCCAGTAGACCGCGCTCGACAGACAATCAGCCCCAGCATTTT.

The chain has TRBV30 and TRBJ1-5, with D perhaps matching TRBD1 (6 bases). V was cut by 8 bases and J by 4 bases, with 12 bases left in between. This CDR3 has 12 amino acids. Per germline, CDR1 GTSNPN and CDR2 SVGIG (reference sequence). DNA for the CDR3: TGTGCCGTGGGTACAGGGAATCAGCCCCAGCATTTT. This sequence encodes CAVGTGNQPQHF. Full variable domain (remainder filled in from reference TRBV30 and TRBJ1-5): SQTIHQWPATLVQPVGSPLSLECTVEGTSNPNLYWYRQAAGRGLQLLFYSVGIGQISSEVPQNLSASRPQDRQFILSSKKLLLSDSGFYLCAVGTGNQPQHFGDGTRLSIL.

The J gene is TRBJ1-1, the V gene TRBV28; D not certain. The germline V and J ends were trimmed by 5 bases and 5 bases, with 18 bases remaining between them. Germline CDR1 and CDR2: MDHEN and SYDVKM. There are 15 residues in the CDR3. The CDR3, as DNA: TGTGCCAGCAGTCCGGACCGTCCCACGGGGACTGAAGCTTTCTTT. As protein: CASSPDRPTGTEAFF.

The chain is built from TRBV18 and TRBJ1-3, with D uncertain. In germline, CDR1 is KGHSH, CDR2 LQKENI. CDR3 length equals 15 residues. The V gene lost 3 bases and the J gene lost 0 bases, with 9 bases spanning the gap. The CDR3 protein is CASSPMVNSGNTIYF. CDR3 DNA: TGTGCCAGCTCACCTATGGTCAACTCTGGAAACACCATATATTTT.

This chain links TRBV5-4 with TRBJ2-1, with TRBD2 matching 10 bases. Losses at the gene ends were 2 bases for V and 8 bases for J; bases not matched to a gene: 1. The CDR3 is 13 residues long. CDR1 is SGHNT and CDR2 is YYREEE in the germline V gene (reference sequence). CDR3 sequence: CASSFTSGDEQFF. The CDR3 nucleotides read TGTGCCAGCAGCTTTACTAGCGGGGATGAGCAGTTCTTC.

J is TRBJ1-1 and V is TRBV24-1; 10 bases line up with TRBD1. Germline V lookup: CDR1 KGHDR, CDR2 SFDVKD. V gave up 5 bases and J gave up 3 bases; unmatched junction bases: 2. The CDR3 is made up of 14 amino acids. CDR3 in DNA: TGTGCCACCAGTGGGGGGACAGGGGACACTGAAGCTTTCTTT. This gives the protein CATSGGTGDTEAFF.

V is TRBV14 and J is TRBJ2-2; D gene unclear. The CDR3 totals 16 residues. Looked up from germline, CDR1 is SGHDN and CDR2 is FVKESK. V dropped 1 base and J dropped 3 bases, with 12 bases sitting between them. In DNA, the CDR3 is TGTGCCAGCAGCCAAGGATTGGGTTTCGACACCGGGGAGCTGTTTTTT. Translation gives CASSQGLGFDTGELFF.